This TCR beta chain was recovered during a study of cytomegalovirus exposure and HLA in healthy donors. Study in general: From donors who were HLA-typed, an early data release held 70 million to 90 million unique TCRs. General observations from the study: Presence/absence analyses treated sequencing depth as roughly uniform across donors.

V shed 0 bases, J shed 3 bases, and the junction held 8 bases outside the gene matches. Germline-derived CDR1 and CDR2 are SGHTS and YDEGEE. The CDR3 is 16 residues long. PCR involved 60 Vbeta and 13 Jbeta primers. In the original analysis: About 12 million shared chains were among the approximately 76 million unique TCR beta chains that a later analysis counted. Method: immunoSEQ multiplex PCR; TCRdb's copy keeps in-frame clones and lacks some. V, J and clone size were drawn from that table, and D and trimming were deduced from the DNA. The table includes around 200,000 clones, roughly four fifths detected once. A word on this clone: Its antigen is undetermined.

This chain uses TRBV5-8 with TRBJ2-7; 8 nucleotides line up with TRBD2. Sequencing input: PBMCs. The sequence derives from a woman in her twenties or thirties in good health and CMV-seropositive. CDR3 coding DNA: TGTGCCAGCAGCTTGGATCCGGAGCGGGAGCTCTACGAGCAGTACTTC. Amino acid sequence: CASSLDPERELYEQYF.